This T cell receptor beta chain emerged from a study of blood T cell repertoires in COVID-19. Study-level background: The United States, Italy and Spain provided the acute and convalescent COVID-19 samples. PBMCs, B-cell-depleted T cells, or T cells provided the cDNA or gDNA that made up the material.

In the original workflow: Amplification of reference gene primers provided the estimated nucleated cell counts. Profiled with immunoSEQ multiplex PCR; TCRdb holds only in-frame clones, not every one. V, J and clone size are taken as reported in that table, and D and trimming were inferred from the DNA itself. The sample yields about 140,000 clones, approximately 80% seen once. Sequenced sample: peripheral blood. This TCR came from a woman older than 75 in a cohort sampled during active or convalescent COVID-19.

DNA of the CDR3: TGTGCCAGCAGCTTAGGGCTTGACACTGAAGCTTTCTTT. Translating it yields CASSLGLDTEAFF. The chain carries TRBV7-2 and TRBJ1-1; no definite D call. With 1 base removed from V and 3 bases from J, the gap between germline ends came to 6 bases. CDR1 is SGHTA and CDR2 is FQGNSA in the germline V gene. The CDR3 has 13 residues.